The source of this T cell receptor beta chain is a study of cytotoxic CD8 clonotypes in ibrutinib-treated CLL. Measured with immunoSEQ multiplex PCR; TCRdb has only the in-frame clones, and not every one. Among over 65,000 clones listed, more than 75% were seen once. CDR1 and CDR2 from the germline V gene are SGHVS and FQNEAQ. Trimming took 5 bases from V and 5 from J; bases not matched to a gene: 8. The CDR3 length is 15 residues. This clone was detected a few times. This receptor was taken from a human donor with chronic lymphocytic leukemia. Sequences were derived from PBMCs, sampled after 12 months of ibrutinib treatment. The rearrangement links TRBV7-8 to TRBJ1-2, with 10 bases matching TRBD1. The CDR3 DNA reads TGTGCCAGCAGCGCCGAAGGACAGGGGGGTTATGGCTACACCTTC. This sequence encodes CASSAEGQGGYGYTF.